This T cell receptor beta chain was identified during a study of blood T cells in healthy people across ages. The second PCR ran roughly 6 to 11 cycles with a sample-barcoded 5' primer and J-beta primers. Every cDNA was tagged by a template-switch adaptor with 12 random nucleotides. Via MiXCR, TCRdb re-called the 5' RACE reads, giving one row per CDR3 protein. This table holds 550,000 to 800,000 distinct CDR3 sequences, about 32% found once. Researchers report isolating at least 7 million PBMCs per sample. Whole-study results and caveats: Age advanced and TCR beta diversity per million T cells fell, roughly linearly.

The CDR3 spans 17 residues. V was trimmed by 2 bases and J by 5 bases, leaving 19 bases between them. In this sample, this clonotype turned up many times. Its specificity is unknown. The TCR was taken from a woman over 75 in good health. The V call is TRBV12-3 or TRBV12-4, the J call TRBJ1-5; the D gene is possibly TRBD1 (6 bases). Sequencing was done on a sample of blood. For the CDR3, the DNA is TGTGCCAGCAGTTTAAGGTCCTCTGGGGGCAGCTATCAGCCCCAGCATTTT. Its translation is CASSLRSSGGSYQPQHF.